A selection of T cell receptor beta chains follows, all from one sample in a study of OX40 agonist ivuxolimab in advanced cancers. Measured with immunoSEQ multiplex PCR; TCRdb has only the in-frame clones, and not every one. The sample has about 100,000 clones, roughly 95% seen once. Sequenced here: CD4+ or CD8+ T cells sorted from blood, sampled in a trial of the OX40 agonist ivuxolimab. The receptors stem from an adult with an advanced solid tumor such as melanoma, head and neck, liver or kidney cancer. The CDR3 runs from the conserved cysteine through the conserved F or W. A D gene is named only where the DNA matches it firmly. Clone size is shown for a subset of rows, as once, few, many or a class of expanded clone.

TRBD1,TRBV18,TRBJ1-2,-,TGTGCCAGCTCACCACCTGGGACAGGGGGTTCCCCTCTCCATGGCTACACCTTC,CASSPPGTGGSPLHGYTF
-,TRBV9,TRBJ2-2,once,TGTGCCAGCAGCGTAGTCAGGGATTGGGCCGGGGAGCTGTTTTTT,CASSVVRDWAGELFF
-,TRBV5-5,TRBJ2-7,-,TGTGCCAGCAGCTCCGGGACGGGATCCTACGAGCAGTACTTC,CASSSGTGSYEQYF
-,TRBV28,TRBJ2-5,once,TGTGCCAGCAGTTTAAGTGGAGTGGTTGGGGGGCAAGAGACCCAGTACTTC,CASSLSGVVGGQETQYF
-,TRBV15,TRBJ2-7,-,TGTGCCACCAGCAGAGTTGGGGGGATGGGATCATGGGTCTACGAGCAGTACTTC,CATSRVGGMGSWVYEQYF
-,TRBV11-3,TRBJ2-1,-,TGTGCCAGCAGCAGGGGGGCTAGCGGAGGCGATGAGCAGTTCTTC,CASSRGASGGDEQFF
-,TRBV11-3,TRBJ2-7,-,TGTGCCAGCAGCTTAGTGATCGGCGGGAATAACGAGCAGTACTTC,CASSLVIGGNNEQYF
-,TRBV5-4,TRBJ1-2,-,TGTGCCAGCAGCCTTCCCGGGAAAGGCTACACCTTC,CASSLPGKGYTF
-,TRBV18,TRBJ1-5,-,TGTGCCAGCTCACCACCGGGGACGCGCAATCAGCCCCAGCATTTT,CASSPPGTRNQPQHF
TRBD1,TRBV9,TRBJ1-3,-,TGTGCCAGCAGCGTAGGGGGGACAGCTGGAAACACCATATATTTT,CASSVGGTAGNTIYF
TRBD1,TRBV28,TRBJ2-5,-,TGTGCCAGCAGTTCATCCGGGACAGTCACCCTCGGAGAGACCCAGTACTTC,CASSSSGTVTLGETQYF
-,TRBV2,TRBJ2-7,-,TGTGCCAGCAGTCTGACTAGTTCCCACGAGCAGTACTTC,CASSLTSSHEQYF
-,TRBV19,TRBJ1-5,-,TGTGCCAGTAGTATAATGGGGTTAGGGGGCAATCAGCCCCAGCATTTT,CASSIMGLGGNQPQHF
-,TRBV9,TRBJ2-3,-,TGTGCCAGCAGCGTAAGTGGCCCCGCTCCGGGGGATACGCAGTATTTT,CASSVSGPAPGDTQYF
-,TRBV19,TRBJ2-2,-,TGTGCCAGTAGACGGGTGGTCACCGGGGAGCTGTTTTTT,CASRRVVTGELFF
TRBD1,TRBV23-1,TRBJ2-1,-,TGCGCCAGCAGTCCCTCCATTCGCGGACAGGCCAACAATGAGCAGTTCTTC,CASSPSIRGQANNEQFF
TRBD1,TRBV4-3,TRBJ2-7,-,TGCGCCAGCAGCCAAGAAAGGGGGCTCTACGAGCAGTACTTC,CASSQERGLYEQYF
-,TRBV6-5,TRBJ1-1,once,TGTGCCAGCAGTCCTACAAGTACGGCGAACACTGAAGCTTTCTTT,CASSPTSTANTEAFF
-,TRBV27,TRBJ2-1,-,TGTGCCAGCAGTCCATGGGACCTAATGGATGTGCAGTTCTTC,CASSPWDLMDVQFF
-,TRBV19,TRBJ1-5,-,TGTGCCAGTAGTATAGGCGGCTATAGCAATCAGCCCCAGCATTTT,CASSIGGYSNQPQHF
TRBD2,TRBV19,TRBJ2-7,-,TGTGCCAGCAGACTAGCGGGAGGCGGCGAGCAGTACTTC,CASRLAGGGEQYF
-,TRBV19,TRBJ1-4,-,TGTGCCAGTACCCCTCGGACAGACCCTAATGAAAAACTGTTTTTT,CASTPRTDPNEKLFF
-,TRBV5-1,TRBJ1-2,-,TGCGCCAGCAGCTTAATGAAGTCCTATGGCTACACCTTC,CASSLMKSYGYTF
-,TRBV6-6,TRBJ2-7,-,TGTGCCAGCAGTGTTAATTCAGTCTACGAGCAGTACTTC,CASSVNSVYEQYF
-,TRBV6-5,TRBJ1-2,-,TGTGCCAGCAGTTACGACGCAGGCTACGCCTACACCTTC,CASSYDAGYAYTF
TRBD1,TRBV5-1,TRBJ1-2,-,TGCGCCAGCAGCTTATCCCTACAGGGGGATGGCTACACCTTC,CASSLSLQGDGYTF
-,TRBV13,TRBJ1-6,once,TGTGCCAGCAGCTTAGGTAGGGGCCTTAATTCACCCCTCCACTTT,CASSLGRGLNSPLHF
TRBD1,TRBV5-1,TRBJ1-1,-,TGCGCCAGCAGCAGACAGGGGGCGAACACTGAAGCTTTCTTT,CASSRQGANTEAFF
TRBD2,TRBV7-3,TRBJ2-1,-,TGTGCCAGCAGCTTAATAGCTAGCGGGAATAACTACAATGAGCAGTTCTTC,CASSLIASGNNYNEQFF
TRBD1,TRBV6-5,TRBJ2-6,-,TGTGCCAGCAGCCGACAGGGGGCTGGGGCCAACGTCCTGACTTTC,CASSRQGAGANVLTF
-,TRBV5-1,TRBJ2-3,-,TGCGCCAGCAGCCCCTGGGACACTTCAGATACGCAGTATTTT,CASSPWDTSDTQYF
-,TRBV14,TRBJ1-6,-,TGTGCCAGCAGCCAAGTTGGCATTGGGAATTCACCCCTCCACTTT,CASSQVGIGNSPLHF
TRBD1,TRBV9,TRBJ2-1,-,TGTGCCAGCAGCATACGTCCCGGGACAGGGTCCAATGAGCAGTTCTTC,CASSIRPGTGSNEQFF
-,TRBV11-3,TRBJ2-3,-,TGTGCCAGCAGCTTAGTGGGGGGCCCAGATACGCAGTATTTT,CASSLVGGPDTQYF
-,TRBV4-1,TRBJ1-1,-,TGCGCCAGCAGCCAAGAAAGGCAGGGAGACACTGAAGCTTTCTTT,CASSQERQGDTEAFF
-,TRBV18,TRBJ2-3,-,TGTGCCAGCTCACCACTAGCCAAGACCACAGATACGCAGTATTTT,CASSPLAKTTDTQYF
-,TRBV7-2,TRBJ1-5,-,TGTGCCAGCAGCGCAAGGGGCGCATATAGCAATCAGCCCCAGCATTTT,CASSARGAYSNQPQHF
-,TRBV4-1,TRBJ1-3,-,TGCGCCAGCAGCCCGGCGGGGGTCCCCTCTGGAAACACCATATATTTT,CASSPAGVPSGNTIYF
-,TRBV7-9,TRBJ1-2,-,TGTGCCAGCAGCCTGCGGGGTACCGGCTATGGCTACACCTTC,CASSLRGTGYGYTF
TRBD1,TRBV18,TRBJ1-5,-,TGTGCCAGCTCACCTTTGGGACAGGGGGGGATTCAGCCCCAGCATTTT,CASSPLGQGGIQPQHF
TRBD1,TRBV4-1,TRBJ1-2,-,TGCGCCAGCAGTCCATCTGAGACAGGGCCTAACTATGGCTACACCTTC,CASSPSETGPNYGYTF
-,TRBV9,TRBJ2-3,-,TGTGCCAGCAGCGCCAGTCGGGGGCGGGTAGATACGCAGTATTTT,CASSASRGRVDTQYF
-,TRBV2,TRBJ2-3,-,TGTGCCAGCAGTGGGGGTCTACGTAGCACAGATACGCAGTATTTT,CASSGGLRSTDTQYF
TRBD2,TRBV10-2,TRBJ2-7,-,TGCGCCAGCACTCTTACTGGGGACTACAAAATCTACGAGCAGTACTTC,CASTLTGDYKIYEQYF
TRBD1,TRBV5-6,TRBJ2-5,-,TGTGCCAGCAGCCGGGCCGGGACAGGGGGCGGAGAGACCCAGTACTTC,CASSRAGTGGGETQYF
TRBD1,TRBV4-1,TRBJ1-5,few,TGCGCCAGCAGCCTCCACCAAGCGGGGACAGGGATACTCAATCAGCCCCAGCATTTT,CASSLHQAGTGILNQPQHF
-,TRBV7-2,TRBJ1-3,-,TGTGCCAGCAGCTTTGCCAGGGGCTCTGGAAACACCATATATTTT,CASSFARGSGNTIYF
TRBD2,TRBV7-2,TRBJ2-2,-,TGTGCCAGCAGCTTCCAAGCGACTAGCGGGAGCGTGGCCGGGGAGCTGTTTTTT,CASSFQATSGSVAGELFF
-,TRBV7-9,TRBJ1-1,-,TGTGCCAGCAGCTTAGGGGAGGGAATCGAAGCTTTCTTT,CASSLGEGIEAFF
-,TRBV5-6,TRBJ2-4,-,TGTGCCAGCAGCTTAGGCGGAGCCAAAAACATTCAGTACTTC,CASSLGGAKNIQYF
-,TRBV2,TRBJ1-2,-,TGTGCCAGCAGTGAAGTCCTTCGCCGGTCTAACTATGGCTACACCTTC,CASSEVLRRSNYGYTF
-,TRBV25-1,TRBJ2-1,once,TGTGCCAGCAGTCCGAATGGAGGGGTCTCCTACAATGAGCAGTTCTTC,CASSPNGGVSYNEQFF